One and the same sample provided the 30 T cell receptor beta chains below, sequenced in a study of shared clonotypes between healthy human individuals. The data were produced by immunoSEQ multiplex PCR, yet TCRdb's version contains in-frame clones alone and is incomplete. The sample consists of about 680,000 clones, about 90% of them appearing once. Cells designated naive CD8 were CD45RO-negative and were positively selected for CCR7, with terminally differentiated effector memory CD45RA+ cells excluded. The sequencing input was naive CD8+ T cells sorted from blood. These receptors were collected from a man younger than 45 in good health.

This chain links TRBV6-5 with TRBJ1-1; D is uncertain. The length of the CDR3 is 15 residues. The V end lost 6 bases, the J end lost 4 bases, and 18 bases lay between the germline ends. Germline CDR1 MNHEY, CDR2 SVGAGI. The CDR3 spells CASSYVQVVVTEAFF. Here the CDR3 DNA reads TGTGCCAGCAGCTACGTCCAGGTTGTTGTCACTGAAGCTTTCTTT.

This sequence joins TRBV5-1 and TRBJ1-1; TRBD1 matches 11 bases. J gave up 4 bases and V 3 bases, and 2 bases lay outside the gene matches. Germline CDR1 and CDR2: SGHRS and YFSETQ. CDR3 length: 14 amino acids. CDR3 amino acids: CASSSGTGGTEAFF. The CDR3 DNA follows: TGCGCCAGCAGCTCCGGGACAGGGGGCACTGAAGCTTTCTTT.

The CDR3 sequence: CASSEPGLAGYEQFF. DNA for the CDR3: TGTGCCAGCAGCGAACCGGGACTAGCGGGATATGAGCAGTTCTTC. The gene calls are TRBV9 and TRBJ2-1; 13 nucleotides match TRBD2. CDR1 and CDR2 from the germline V gene are SGDLS and YYNGEE. The CDR3 consists of 15 residues. V dropped 3 bases and J dropped 8; count of bases not matched to a gene: 5.

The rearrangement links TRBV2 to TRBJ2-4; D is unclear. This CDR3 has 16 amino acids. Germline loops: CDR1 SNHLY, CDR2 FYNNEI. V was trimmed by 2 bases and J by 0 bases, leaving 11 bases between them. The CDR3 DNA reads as TGTGCCAGCAGTGAATCACGGCAACTAGCCAAAAACATTCAGTACTTC. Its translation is CASSESRQLAKNIQYF.

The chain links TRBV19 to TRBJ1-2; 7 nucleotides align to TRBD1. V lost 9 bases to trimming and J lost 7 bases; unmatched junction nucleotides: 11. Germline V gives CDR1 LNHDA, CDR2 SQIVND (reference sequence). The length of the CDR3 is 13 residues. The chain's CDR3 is CASLGGAYFGYTF. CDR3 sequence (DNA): TGTGCCAGCCTAGGGGGCGCATATTTTGGCTACACCTTC.

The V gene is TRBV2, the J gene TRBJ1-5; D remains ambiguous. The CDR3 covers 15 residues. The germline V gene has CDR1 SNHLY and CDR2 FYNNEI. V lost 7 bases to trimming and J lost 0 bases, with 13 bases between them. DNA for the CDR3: TGTGCCAGCATGATGTTTCTGAATAGCAATCAGCCCCAGCATTTT. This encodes CASMMFLNSNQPQHF.

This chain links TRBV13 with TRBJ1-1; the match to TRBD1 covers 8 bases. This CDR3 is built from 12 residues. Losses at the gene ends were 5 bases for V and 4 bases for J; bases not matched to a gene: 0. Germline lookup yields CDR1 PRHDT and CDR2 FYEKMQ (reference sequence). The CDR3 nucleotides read TGTGCCAGCAGCGACAGGGGCACTGAAGCTTTCTTT. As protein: CASSDRGTEAFF.

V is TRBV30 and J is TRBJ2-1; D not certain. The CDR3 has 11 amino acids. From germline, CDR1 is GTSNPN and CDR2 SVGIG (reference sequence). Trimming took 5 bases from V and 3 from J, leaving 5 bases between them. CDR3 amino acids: CAWDDYNEQFF. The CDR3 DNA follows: TGTGCCTGGGACGACTACAATGAGCAGTTCTTC.

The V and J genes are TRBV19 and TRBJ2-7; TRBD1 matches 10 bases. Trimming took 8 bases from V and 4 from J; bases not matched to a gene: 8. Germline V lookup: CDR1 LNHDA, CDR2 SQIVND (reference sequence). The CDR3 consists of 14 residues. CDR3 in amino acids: CASAAGQGQYEQYF. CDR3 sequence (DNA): TGTGCCAGTGCGGCGGGACAGGGGCAGTACGAGCAGTACTTC.

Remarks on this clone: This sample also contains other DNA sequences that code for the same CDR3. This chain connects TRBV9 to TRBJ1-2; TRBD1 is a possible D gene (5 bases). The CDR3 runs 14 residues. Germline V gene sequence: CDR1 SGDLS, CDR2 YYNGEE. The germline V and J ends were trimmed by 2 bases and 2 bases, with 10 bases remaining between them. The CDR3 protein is CASSVGRGNYGYTF. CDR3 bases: TGTGCCAGCAGCGTGGGGCGCGGAAACTATGGCTACACCTTC.

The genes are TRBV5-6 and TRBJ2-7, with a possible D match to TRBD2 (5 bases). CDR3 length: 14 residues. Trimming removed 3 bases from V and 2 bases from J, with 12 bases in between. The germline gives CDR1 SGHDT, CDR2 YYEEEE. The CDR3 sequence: CASSSAGLTYEQYF. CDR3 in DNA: TGTGCCAGCAGCTCGGCGGGTCTGACCTACGAGCAGTACTTC.

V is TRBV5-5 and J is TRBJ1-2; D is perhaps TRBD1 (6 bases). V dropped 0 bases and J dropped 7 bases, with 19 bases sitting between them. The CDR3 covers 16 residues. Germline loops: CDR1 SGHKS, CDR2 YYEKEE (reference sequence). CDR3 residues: CASSLEAGVGGGGYTF. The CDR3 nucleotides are TGTGCCAGCAGCTTGGAGGCAGGGGTTGGAGGAGGTGGCTACACCTTC.

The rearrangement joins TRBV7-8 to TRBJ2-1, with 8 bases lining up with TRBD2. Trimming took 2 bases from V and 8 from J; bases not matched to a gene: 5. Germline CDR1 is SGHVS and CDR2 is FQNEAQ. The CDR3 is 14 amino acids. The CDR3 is CASSLFGTSDEQFF. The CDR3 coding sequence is TGTGCCAGCAGCTTATTCGGGACTAGTGATGAGCAGTTCTTC.

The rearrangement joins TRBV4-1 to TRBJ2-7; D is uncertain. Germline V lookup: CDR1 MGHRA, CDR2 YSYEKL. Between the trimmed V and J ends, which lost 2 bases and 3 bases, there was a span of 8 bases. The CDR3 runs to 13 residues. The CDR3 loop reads CASSQYVDYEQYF. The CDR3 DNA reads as TGCGCCAGCAGCCAATACGTGGACTACGAGCAGTACTTC.

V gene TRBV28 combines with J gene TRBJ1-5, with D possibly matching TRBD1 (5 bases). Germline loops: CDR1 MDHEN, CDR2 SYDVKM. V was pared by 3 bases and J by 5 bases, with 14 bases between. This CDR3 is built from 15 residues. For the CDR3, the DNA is TGTGCCAGCAGTTTCGAGGGCCAGGGCCATCAGCCCCAGCATTTT. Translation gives CASSFEGQGHQPQHF. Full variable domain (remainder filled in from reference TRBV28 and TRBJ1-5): DVKVTQSSRYLVKRTGEKVFLECVQDMDHENMFWYRQDPGLGLRLIYFSYDVKMKEKGDIPEGYSVSREKKERFSLILESASTNQTSMYLCASSFEGQGHQPQHFGDGTRLSIL.

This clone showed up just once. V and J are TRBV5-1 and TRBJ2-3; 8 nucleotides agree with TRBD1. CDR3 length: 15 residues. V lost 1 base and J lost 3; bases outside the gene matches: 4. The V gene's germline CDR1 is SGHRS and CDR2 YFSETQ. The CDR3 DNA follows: TGCGCCAGCAGCTTGAAGCAGGGGGCGACAGATACGCAGTATTTT. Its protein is CASSLKQGATDTQYF. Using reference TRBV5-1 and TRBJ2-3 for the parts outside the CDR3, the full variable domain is KAGVTQTPRYLIKTRGQQVTLSCSPISGHRSVSWYQQTPGQGLQFLFEYFSETQRNKGNFPGRFSGRQFSNSRSEMNVSTLELGDSALYLCASSLKQGATDTQYFGPGTRLTVL.

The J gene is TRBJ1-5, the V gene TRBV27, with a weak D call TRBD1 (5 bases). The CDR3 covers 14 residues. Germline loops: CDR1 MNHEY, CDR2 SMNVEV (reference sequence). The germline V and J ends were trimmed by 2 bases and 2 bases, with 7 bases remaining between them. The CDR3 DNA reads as TGTGCCAGCAGTTTACAGGGTGGCAATCAGCCCCAGCATTTT. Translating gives CASSLQGGNQPQHF.

CDR3 nucleotides: TGTGCCAGCAGCTCACAGACCGGGAGTTGGGCAGATACGCAGTATTTT. Translating gives CASSSQTGSWADTQYF. The chain couples TRBV7-2 to TRBJ2-3; D possibly corresponds to TRBD2 (6 bases). Looked up from germline, CDR1 is SGHTA and CDR2 is FQGNSA. This CDR3 has 16 residues. The V and J ends lost 4 bases and 4 bases respectively, with 18 bases between them.

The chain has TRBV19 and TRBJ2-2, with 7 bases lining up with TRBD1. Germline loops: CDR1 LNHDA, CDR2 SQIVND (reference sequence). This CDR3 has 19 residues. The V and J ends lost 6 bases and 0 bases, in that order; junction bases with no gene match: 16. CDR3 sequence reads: CASRERTGQVISNTGELFF. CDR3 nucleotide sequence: TGTGCCAGTAGGGAAAGGACAGGCCAAGTCATTTCGAACACCGGGGAGCTGTTTTTT.

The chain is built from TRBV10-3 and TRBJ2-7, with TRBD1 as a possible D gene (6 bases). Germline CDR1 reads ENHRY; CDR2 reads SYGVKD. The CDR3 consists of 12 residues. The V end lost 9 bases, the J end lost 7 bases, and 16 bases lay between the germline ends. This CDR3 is CAISGTTVEQYF. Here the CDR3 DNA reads TGTGCCATTTCCGGGACAACGGTTGAGCAGTACTTC.

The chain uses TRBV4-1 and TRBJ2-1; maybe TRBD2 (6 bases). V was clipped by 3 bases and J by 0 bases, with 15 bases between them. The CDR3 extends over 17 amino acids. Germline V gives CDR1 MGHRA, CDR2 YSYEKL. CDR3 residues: CASSHWWEVSSYNEQFF. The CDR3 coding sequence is TGCGCCAGCAGCCATTGGTGGGAGGTCAGCTCCTACAATGAGCAGTTCTTC.

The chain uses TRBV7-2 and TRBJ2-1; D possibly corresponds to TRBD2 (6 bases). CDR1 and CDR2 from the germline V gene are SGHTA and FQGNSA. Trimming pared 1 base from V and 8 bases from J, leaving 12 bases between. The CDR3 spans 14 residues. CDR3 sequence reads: CASSLGRARDEQFF. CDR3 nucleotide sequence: TGTGCCAGCAGCTTAGGGAGGGCCCGGGATGAGCAGTTCTTC. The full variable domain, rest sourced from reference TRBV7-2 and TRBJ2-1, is GAGVSQSPSNKVTEKGKDVELRCDPISGHTALYWYRQSLGQGLEFLIYFQGNSAPDKSGLPSDRFSAERTGGSVSTLTIQRTQQEDSAVYLCASSLGRARDEQFFGPGTRLTVL.

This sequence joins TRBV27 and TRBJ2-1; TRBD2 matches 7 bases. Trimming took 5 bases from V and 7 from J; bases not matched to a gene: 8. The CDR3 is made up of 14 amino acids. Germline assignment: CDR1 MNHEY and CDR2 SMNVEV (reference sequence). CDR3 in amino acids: CASSLGGSLNEQFF. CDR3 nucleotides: TGTGCCAGCAGTCTCGGCGGGAGTTTGAATGAGCAGTTCTTC.

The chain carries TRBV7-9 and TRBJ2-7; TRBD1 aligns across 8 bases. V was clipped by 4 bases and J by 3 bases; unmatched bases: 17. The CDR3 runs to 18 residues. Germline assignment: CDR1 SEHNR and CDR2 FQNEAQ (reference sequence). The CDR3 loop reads CASSSTSFGTGVRYEQYF. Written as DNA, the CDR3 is TGTGCCAGCAGCTCCACCAGCTTCGGGACAGGCGTGCGCTACGAGCAGTACTTC.

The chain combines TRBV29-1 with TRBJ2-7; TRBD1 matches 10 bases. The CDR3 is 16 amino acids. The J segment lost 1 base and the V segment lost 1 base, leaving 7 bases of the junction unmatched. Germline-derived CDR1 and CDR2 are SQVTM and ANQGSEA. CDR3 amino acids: CSVEAADRGDSYEQYF. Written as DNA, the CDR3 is TGCAGCGTTGAAGCCGCGGACAGGGGGGATTCCTACGAGCAGTACTTC.

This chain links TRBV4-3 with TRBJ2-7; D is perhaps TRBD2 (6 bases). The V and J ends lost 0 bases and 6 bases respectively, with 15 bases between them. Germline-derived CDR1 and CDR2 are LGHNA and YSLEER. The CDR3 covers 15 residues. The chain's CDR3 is CASSQDTGDGSEQYF. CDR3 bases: TGCGCCAGCAGCCAAGATACGGGAGATGGTTCCGAGCAGTACTTC.

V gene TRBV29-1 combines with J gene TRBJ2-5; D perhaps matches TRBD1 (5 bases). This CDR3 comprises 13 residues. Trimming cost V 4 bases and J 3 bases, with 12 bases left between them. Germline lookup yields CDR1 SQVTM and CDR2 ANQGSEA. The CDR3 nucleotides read TGCAGCGTTGCGGCTTTACAGGAAGAGACCCAGTACTTC. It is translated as CSVAALQEETQYF.

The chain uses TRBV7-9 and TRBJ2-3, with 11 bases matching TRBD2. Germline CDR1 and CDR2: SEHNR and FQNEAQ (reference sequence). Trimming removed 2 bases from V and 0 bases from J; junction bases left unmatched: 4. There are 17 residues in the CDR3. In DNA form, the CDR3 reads TGTGCCAGCAGCTTAAGTCGACTAGCGGGAAGCACAGATACGCAGTATTTT. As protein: CASSLSRLAGSTDTQYF.

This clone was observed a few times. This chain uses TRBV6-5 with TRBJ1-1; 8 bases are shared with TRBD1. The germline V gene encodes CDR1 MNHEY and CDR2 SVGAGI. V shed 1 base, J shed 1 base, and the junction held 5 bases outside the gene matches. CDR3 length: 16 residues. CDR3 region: CASSYLIQGGNTEAFF. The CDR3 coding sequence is TGTGCCAGCAGTTACTTAATACAGGGGGGGAACACTGAAGCTTTCTTT.

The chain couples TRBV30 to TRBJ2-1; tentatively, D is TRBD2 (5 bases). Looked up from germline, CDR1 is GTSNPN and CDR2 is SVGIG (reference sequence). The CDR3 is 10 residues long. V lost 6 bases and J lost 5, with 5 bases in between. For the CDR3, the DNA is TGTGCCTGCGGGGACAATGAGCAGTTCTTC. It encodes CACGDNEQFF.